Listed below are T cell receptor beta chains from one sample, sequenced in a study of blood T cells in healthy people across ages. Using its own MiXCR run on the 5' RACE reads, TCRdb lists one record per CDR3 protein. The sample holds about 640,000 distinct CDR3 sequences, about 30% seen once. Sequencing was done on a sample of blood. The receptor set was obtained from a woman of 80 years or more in good health. Each CDR3 is given with its conserved first and last residue. A D gene is named only where the DNA matches it firmly.

CASSFVGRSQLGNTEAFF | . | 18 | TRBV27
CSVEGQVMGGTQYF | . | 14 | TRBV29-1
CASSPWEVGHEQYF | . | 14 | TRBV27
CAWRGQGYNEQFF | TRBD1 | 13 | TRBV30
CSALVTDNEETQYF | . | 14 | TRBV20-1
CASSYRDGGYNEQFF | . | 15 | TRBV6-5
CASSWTGVDEKRFF | TRBD1 | 14 | TRBV6-6
CASSTLSGTIVGTDTRYF | . | 18 | TRBV28
CAWSQRDTEAFF | . | 12 | TRBV30
CASSLSAGGSYEQYF | TRBD2 | 15 | TRBV5-1
CSARDSGQLSYEQYF | . | 15 | TRBV20-1
CASSSSTGVLYNEQYF | TRBD1 | 16 | TRBV28
CAIGGEIPQPQHF | . | 13 | TRBV10-3
CASSIVGGEKLFF | . | 13 | TRBV19
CASSPTAGMMGYTF | . | 14 | TRBV7-2
CASGQLSEAFF | . | 11 | TRBV12-5
CASSYSTSQPQHF | . | 13 | TRBV6-5
CSAFGQVTMNTEAFF | TRBD1 | 15 | TRBV20-1
CSGGRKAGELFF | . | 12 | TRBV29-1
CASSLGLPDNEQYF | . | 14 | TRBV5-1
CASSQDGQGQKDTQYF | . | 16 | TRBV4-2
CASSQASGTSGLEETQYF | TRBD2 | 18 | TRBV4-1
CASSIDYSLSYEQYF | . | 15 | TRBV19
CAWRLGQTNEKLFF | . | 14 | TRBV30
CASSYPQGGTDTQYF | TRBD1 | 15 | TRBV6-6
CSALRGTSGGVTDTQYF | TRBD2 | 17 | TRBV20-1
CATSDLPPQSEQYF | . | 14 | TRBV24-1
CASSLEGAFRDTQYF | . | 15 | TRBV5-1
CSALTSEDTQYF | TRBD2 | 12 | TRBV20-1
CASSPLEFDFQETQYF | . | 16 | TRBV7-8
CASSPVDRGKETQYF | TRBD1 | 15 | TRBV6-6
CASSVPGQGVETQYF | TRBD1 | 15 | TRBV6-2/TRBV6-3
CASSLAGTSGLYNEQFF | TRBD2 | 17 | TRBV7-8
CASSPRDTDYGYTF | . | 14 | TRBV18
CSAIEGATYEQYF | TRBD1 | 13 | TRBV20-1
CASSYSPGGAGNSPLHF | TRBD1 | 17 | TRBV6-6
CASGWGVGEQFF | . | 12 | TRBV7-3
CSADGKTHF | . | 9 | TRBV20-1
CATLPGVQETQYF | . | 13 | TRBV2
CASSYSGQSYF | . | 11 | TRBV6-5
CVSSFQTRNTDTQYF | . | 15 | TRBV12-3/TRBV12-4
CASSLPTDSYGYTF | . | 14 | TRBV5-1
CASSLFGTGSYEQYF | TRBD1 | 15 | TRBV27
CASSPAGAPSYEQYF | . | 15 | TRBV3-1
CAWSVLGTGSFYEQYF | TRBD1 | 16 | TRBV30
CASSLDRGPNYGYTF | TRBD1 | 15 | TRBV4-1
CASSAGTSGVADTQYF | TRBD2 | 16 | TRBV5-1
CASSVGGGTYNEQFF | TRBD2 | 15 | TRBV9
CASSTDMDSGNTIYF | . | 15 | TRBV7-9
CASSQDHAYEQYF | . | 13 | TRBV4-3
CATSSRQGNTEAFF | TRBD1 | 14 | TRBV15
CASSSRSLTSYNSPLHF | . | 17 | TRBV5-6
CASRKSLERGYTF | . | 13 | TRBV28
CASSLVPTGVGTEAFF | TRBD1 | 16 | TRBV7-2
CASSQTGPLGKLFF | . | 14 | TRBV28
CASSQEGGVGEKLFF | . | 15 | TRBV4-3
CASSPRGREPEAFF | . | 14 | TRBV12-3/TRBV12-4
CASSFGLAGGPGETQYF | TRBD2 | 17 | TRBV5-1
CASNLLVGREQYF | TRBD2 | 13 | TRBV13
CAGSPPTLGSYNKQFF | . | 16 | TRBV28